This T cell receptor (beta chain) appears in the sequencing data of a study of identical twins. The study's findings and limits: Models predicted too little out-of-frame TCR alpha sharing in monozygotic twins. Abundant beta clonotypes from cord blood had fewer insertions, unlike memory repertoires, which showed none.

TCRdb fed the 5' RACE reads into MiXCR, producing one record per CDR3 protein. The sample holds 200,000 to 300,000 distinct CDR3 sequences, roughly 13% seen once. Comments on this clonotype: Antigen unknown.

The CDR3 covers 17 residues. Germline CDR1 KGHDR, CDR2 SFDVKD. V dropped 2 bases and J dropped 4; count of bases not matched to a gene: 8. This same sample was also taken into another study, of yellow fever vaccine responses in identical twins.

The source of this sequence is a woman aged 18-29 years in good health. Material: memory (CD45RO+) T cells sorted from blood. V usage is TRBV24-1 and J usage is TRBJ2-3; 10 bases are a match to TRBD2. CDR3 in amino acids: CATSDSGRTSGSDTQYF. CDR3 nucleotide sequence: TGTGCCACCAGTGATTCGGGGAGGACTAGCGGCTCAGATACGCAGTATTTT.